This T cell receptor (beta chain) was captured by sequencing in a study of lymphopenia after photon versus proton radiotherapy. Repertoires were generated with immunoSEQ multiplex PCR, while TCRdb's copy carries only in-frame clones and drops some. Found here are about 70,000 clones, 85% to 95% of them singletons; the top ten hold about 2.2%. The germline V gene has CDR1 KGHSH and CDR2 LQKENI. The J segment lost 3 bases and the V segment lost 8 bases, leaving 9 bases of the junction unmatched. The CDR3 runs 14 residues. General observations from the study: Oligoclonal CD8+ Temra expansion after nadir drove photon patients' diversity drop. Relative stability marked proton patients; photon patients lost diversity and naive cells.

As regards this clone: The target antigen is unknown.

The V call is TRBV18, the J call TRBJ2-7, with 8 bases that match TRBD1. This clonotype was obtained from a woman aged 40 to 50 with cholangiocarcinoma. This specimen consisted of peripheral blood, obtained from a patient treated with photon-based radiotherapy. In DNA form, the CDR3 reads TGTGCCAGCCTGAATGGACAGGGCGGCTACGAGCAGTACTTC. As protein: CASLNGQGGYEQYF.